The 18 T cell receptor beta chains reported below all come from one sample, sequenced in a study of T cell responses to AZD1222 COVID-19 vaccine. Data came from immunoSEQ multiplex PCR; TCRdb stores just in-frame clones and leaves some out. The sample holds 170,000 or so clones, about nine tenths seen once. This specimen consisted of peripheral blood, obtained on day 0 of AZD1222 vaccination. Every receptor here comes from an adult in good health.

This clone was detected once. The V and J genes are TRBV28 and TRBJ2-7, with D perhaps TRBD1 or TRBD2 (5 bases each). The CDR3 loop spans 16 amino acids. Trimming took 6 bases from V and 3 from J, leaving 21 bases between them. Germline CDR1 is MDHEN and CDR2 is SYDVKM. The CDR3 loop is CASSPFRDGTYYEQYF. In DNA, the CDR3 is TGTGCCAGCAGCCCCTTCCGGGACGGAACCTACTACGAGCAGTACTTC.

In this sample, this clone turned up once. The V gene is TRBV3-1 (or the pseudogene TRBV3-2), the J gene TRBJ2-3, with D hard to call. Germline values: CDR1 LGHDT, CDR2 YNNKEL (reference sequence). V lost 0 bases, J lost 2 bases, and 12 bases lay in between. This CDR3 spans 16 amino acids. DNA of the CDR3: TGTGCCAGCAGCCAAGATGGCCAGCAAGACACAGATACGCAGTATTTT. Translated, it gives CASSQDGQQDTDTQYF.

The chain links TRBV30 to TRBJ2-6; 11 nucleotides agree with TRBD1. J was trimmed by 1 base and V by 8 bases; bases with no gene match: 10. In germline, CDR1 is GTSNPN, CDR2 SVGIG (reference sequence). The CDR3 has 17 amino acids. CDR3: CAGGRTGGLSGANVLTF. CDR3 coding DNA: TGTGCCGGCGGTAGGACAGGGGGCCTTTCTGGGGCCAACGTCCTGACTTTC.

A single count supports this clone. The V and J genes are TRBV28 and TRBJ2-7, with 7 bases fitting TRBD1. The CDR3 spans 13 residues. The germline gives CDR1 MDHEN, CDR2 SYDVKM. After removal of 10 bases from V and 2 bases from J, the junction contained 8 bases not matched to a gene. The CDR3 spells CATSPGQTYEQYF. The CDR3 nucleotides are TGTGCCACCTCCCCGGGACAGACCTACGAGCAGTACTTC. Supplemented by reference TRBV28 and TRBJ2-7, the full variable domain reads DVKVTQSSRYLVKRTGEKVFLECVQDMDHENMFWYRQDPGLGLRLIYFSYDVKMKEKGDIPEGYSVSREKKERFSLILESASTNQTSMYLCATSPGQTYEQYFGPGTRLTVT.

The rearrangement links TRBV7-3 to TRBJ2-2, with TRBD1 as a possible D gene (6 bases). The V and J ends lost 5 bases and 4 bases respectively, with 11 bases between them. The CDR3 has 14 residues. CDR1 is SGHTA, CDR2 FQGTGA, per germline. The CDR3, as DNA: TGTGCCAGCAGCAAACCGACAGGCACCGGGGAGCTGTTTTTT. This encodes CASSKPTGTGELFF.

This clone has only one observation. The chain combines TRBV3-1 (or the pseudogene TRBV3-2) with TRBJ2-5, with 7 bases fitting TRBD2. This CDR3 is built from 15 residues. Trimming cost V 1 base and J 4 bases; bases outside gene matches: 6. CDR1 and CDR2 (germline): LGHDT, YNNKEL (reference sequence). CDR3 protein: CASSQGPSGGETQYF. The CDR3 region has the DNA TGTGCCAGCAGCCAAGGACCTTCGGGGGGAGAGACCCAGTACTTC.

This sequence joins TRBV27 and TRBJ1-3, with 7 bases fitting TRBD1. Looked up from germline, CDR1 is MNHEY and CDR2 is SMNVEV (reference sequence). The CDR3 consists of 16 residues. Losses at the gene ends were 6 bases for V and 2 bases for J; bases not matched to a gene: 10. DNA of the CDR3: TGTGCCAGCAGCATACAGGGGACTTCTACTGGAAACACCATATATTTT. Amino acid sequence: CASSIQGTSTGNTIYF.

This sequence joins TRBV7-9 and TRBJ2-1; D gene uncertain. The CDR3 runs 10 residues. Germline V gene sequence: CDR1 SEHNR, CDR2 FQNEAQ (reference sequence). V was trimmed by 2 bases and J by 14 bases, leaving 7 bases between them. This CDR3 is CASSLTKEFF. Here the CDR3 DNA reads TGTGCCAGCAGCTTAACGAAGGAGTTCTTC.

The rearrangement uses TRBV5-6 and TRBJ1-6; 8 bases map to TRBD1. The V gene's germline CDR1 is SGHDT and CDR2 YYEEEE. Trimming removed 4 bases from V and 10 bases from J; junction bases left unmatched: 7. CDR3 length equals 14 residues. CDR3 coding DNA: TGTGCCAGCAGCCGAGGACAGGGCTGGTCACCCCTCCACTTT. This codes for CASSRGQGWSPLHF.

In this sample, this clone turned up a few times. CDR3 sequence (DNA): TGTGCCAGCAGCTCCCGTCCCGGGACATTTTCACCCCTCCACTTT. Amino acid sequence: CASSSRPGTFSPLHF. V and J are TRBV5-6 and TRBJ1-6; possibly TRBD1 for D (6 bases). The CDR3 sequence is 15 residues long. Germline loops: CDR1 SGHDT, CDR2 YYEEEE. The ends were cut back, 3 bases at V and 9 bases at J, with 16 bases in the middle.

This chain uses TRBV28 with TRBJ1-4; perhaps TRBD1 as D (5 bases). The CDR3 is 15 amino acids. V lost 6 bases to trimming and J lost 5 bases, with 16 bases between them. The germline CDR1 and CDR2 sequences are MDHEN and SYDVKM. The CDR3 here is CASSLSGTANEKLFF. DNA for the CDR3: TGTGCCAGCAGCCTTTCGGGGACGGCCAATGAAAAACTGTTTTTT.

DNA for the CDR3: TGTGCCAGCAAACCGGGACGGACTATGAACACTGAAGCTTTCTTT. Protein product: CASKPGRTMNTEAFF. The rearrangement links TRBV6-5 to TRBJ1-1; tentative D call: TRBD1 (5 bases). The V and J ends lost 7 bases and 0 bases respectively, with 15 bases between them. This CDR3 is 15 amino acids long. Germline CDR1 reads MNHEY; CDR2 reads SVGAGI.

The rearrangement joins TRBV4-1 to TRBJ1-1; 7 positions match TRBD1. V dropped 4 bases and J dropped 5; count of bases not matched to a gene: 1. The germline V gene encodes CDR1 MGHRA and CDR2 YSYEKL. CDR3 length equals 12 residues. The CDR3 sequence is CASSPQGTEAFF. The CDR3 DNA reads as TGCGCCAGCAGCCCACAGGGGACTGAAGCTTTCTTT.

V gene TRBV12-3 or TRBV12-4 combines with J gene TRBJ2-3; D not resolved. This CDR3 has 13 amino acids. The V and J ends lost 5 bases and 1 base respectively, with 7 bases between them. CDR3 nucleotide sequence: TGTGCCAGCAGTCCAGTCGGCACAGATACGCAGTATTTT. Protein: CASSPVGTDTQYF.

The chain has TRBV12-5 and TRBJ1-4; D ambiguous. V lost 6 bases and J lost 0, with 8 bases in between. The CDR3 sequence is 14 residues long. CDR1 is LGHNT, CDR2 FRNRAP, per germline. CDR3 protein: CASGPFATNEKLFF. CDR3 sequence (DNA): TGTGCTAGTGGCCCTTTTGCAACTAATGAAAAACTGTTTTTT.

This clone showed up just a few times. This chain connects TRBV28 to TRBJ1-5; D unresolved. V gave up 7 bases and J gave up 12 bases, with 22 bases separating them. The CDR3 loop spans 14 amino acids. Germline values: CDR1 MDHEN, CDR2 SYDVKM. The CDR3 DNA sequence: TGTGCCAGCACTTCCCGGGCGCAACCCTGGGTCCAGCATTTT. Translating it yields CASTSRAQPWVQHF.

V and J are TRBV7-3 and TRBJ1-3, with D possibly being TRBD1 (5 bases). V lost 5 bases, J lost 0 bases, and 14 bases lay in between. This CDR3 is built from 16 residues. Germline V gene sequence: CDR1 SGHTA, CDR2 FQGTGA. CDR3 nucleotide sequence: TGTGCCAGCAGCCTCACAGGACTCCACTCTGGAAACACCATATATTTT. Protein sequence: CASSLTGLHSGNTIYF. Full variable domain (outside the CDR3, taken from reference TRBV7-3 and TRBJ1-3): GAGVSQTPSNKVTEKGKYVELRCDPISGHTALYWYRQSLGQGPEFLIYFQGTGAADDSGLPNDRFFAVRPEGSVSTLKIQRTERGDSAVYLCASSLTGLHSGNTIYFGEGSWLTVV.

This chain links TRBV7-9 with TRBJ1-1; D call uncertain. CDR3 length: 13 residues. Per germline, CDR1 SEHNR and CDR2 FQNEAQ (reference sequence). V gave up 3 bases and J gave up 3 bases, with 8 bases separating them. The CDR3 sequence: CASSFSGDTEAFF. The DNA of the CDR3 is TGTGCCAGCAGCTTCTCTGGCGACACTGAAGCTTTCTTT.